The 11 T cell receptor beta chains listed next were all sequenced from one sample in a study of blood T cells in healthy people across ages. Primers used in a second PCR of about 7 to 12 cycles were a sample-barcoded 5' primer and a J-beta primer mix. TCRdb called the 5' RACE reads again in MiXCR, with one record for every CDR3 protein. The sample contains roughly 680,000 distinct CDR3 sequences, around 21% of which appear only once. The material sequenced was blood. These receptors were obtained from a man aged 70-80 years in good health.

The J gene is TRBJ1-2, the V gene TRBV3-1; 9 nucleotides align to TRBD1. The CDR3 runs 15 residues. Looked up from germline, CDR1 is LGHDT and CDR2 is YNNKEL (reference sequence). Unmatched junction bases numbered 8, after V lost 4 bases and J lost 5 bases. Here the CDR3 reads CASSPTGGAGYGYTF. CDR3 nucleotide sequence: TGTGCCAGCAGCCCTACAGGGGGCGCAGGATATGGCTACACCTTC.

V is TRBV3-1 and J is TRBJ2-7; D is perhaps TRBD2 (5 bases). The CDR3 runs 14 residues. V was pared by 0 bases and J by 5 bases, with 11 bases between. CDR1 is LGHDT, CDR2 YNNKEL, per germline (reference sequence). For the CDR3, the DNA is TGTGCCAGCAGCCAAGATCGGGGTAGGGACGAGCAGTACTTC. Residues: CASSQDRGRDEQYF.

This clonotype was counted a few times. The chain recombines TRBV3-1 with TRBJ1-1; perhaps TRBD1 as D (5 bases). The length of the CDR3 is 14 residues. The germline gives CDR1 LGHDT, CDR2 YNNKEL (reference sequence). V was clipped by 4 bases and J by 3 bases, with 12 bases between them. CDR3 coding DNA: TGTGCCAGCAGCCCATCCGGGACGGACACTGAAGCTTTCTTT. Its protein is CASSPSGTDTEAFF.

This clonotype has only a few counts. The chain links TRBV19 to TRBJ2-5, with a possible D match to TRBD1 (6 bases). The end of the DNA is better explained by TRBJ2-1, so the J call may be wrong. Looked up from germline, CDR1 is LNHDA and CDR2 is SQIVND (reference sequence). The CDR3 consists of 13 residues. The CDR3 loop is CASSIKQGNEQFF. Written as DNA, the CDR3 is TGTGCCAGTAGTATAAAACAGGGCAATGAGCAGTTCTTC.

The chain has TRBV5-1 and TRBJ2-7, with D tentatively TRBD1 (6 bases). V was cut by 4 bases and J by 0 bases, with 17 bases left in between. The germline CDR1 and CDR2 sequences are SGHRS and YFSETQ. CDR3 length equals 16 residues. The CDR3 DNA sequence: TGCGCCAGCAGCCCGGGCAGGGGCCCAAGCTCCTACGAGCAGTACTTC. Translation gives CASSPGRGPSSYEQYF. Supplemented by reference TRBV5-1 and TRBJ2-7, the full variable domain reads KAGVTQTPRYLIKTRGQQVTLSCSPISGHRSVSWYQQTPGQGLQFLFEYFSETQRNKGNFPGRFSGRQFSNSRSEMNVSTLELGDSALYLCASSPGRGPSSYEQYFGPGTRLTVT.

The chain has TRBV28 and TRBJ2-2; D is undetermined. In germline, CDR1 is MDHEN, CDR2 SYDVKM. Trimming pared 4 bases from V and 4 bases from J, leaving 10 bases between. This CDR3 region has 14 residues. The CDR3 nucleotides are TGTGCCAGCAGTTCCCTACGAGGCACCGGGGAGCTGTTTTTT. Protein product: CASSSLRGTGELFF.

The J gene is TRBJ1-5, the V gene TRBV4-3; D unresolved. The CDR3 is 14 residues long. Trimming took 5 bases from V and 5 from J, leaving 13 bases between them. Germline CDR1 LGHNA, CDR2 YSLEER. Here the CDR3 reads CASSEDRSHQPQHF. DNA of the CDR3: TGCGCCAGCAGCGAGGACCGATCCCATCAGCCCCAGCATTTT.

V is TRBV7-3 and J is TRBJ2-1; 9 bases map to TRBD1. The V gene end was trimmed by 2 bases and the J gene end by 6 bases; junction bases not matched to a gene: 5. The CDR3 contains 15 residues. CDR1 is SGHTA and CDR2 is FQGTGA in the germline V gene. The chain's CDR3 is CASSLSLGQGNEQFF. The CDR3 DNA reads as TGTGCCAGCAGCTTATCTTTGGGACAGGGCAATGAGCAGTTCTTC.

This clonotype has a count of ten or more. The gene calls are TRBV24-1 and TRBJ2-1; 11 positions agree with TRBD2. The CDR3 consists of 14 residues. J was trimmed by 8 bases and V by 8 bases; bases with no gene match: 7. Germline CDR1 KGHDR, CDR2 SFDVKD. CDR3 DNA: TGTGCCACCACAAATAGCGGGAGGGTCGATGAGCAGTTCTTC. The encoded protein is CATTNSGRVDEQFF.

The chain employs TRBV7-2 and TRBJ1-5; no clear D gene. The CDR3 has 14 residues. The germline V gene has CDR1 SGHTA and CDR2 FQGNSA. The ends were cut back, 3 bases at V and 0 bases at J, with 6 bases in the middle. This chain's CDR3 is CASSFGDSNQPQHF. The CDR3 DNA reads TGTGCCAGCAGCTTCGGAGATAGCAATCAGCCCCAGCATTTT.

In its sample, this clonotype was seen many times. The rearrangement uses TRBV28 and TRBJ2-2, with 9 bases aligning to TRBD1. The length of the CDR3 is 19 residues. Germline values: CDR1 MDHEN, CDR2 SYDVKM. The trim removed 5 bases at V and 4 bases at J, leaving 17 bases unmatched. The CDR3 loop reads CASSPGQGLSLAPTGELFF. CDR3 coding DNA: TGTGCCAGCAGTCCAGGACAGGGGCTGTCACTAGCGCCCACCGGGGAGCTGTTTTTT.